These T cell receptor beta chains were read from a single sample in a study of T-cell memory formation after mild COVID-19. TCRdb independently ran MiXCR on the 5' RACE reads; one entry per CDR3 protein. The data contain approximately 270,000 distinct CDR3 sequences, 15% to 20% of them singletons. Sequenced material: PBMCs or a T cell subset sorted from them (not recorded which). All receptors derive from a young man who had mild COVID-19 (a few samples of this study predate the infection). Cell type and time point are not known. Each CDR3 is given with its conserved first and last residue. A D gene is named only where the DNA matches it firmly. The listing skips clone size in some rows; elsewhere it reads once, few, many or a size class.

TRBV5-6	TRBJ1-4	few	.	TGTGCCAGCAGCGGAACCCGGGGGGTGTATCAACTGTTTTTT	CASSGTRGVYQLFF
TRBV7-2	TRBJ2-4	.	.	TGTGCCAGCAGCTTAGGGGCCTGGGACACCAATTTAGCCAAAAACATTCAGTACTTC	CASSLGAWDTNLAKNIQYF
TRBV5-1	TRBJ1-6	.	.	TGCGCCAGCGGACTCGGGAATGATAATTCACCCCTCCACTTT	CASGLGNDNSPLHF
TRBV6-5	TRBJ1-2	.	.	TGTGCCAGCAGTTACTCGAGTGGTCGAGGCTACACCTTC	CASSYSSGRGYTF
TRBV7-2	TRBJ2-3	few	TRBD2	TGTGCCAGCAGCCAGACGGGGCGGGGGGGTCTCCTCGGCACAGATACGCAGTATTTT	CASSQTGRGGLLGTDTQYF
TRBV19	TRBJ2-1	many	TRBD1	TGTGCCAGTAGTAACACAGGGGGCGTTCACAATGAGCAGTTCTTC	CASSNTGGVHNEQFF
TRBV5-6	TRBJ2-1	.	.	TGTGCCAGCAGCTTACAGGTCTACAATGAGCAGTTCTTC	CASSLQVYNEQFF
TRBV3-1	TRBJ1-1	many	.	TGTGCCAGCAGCCTGACGGATACTGAAGCTTTCTTT	CASSLTDTEAFF
TRBV7-2	TRBJ2-1	many	.	TGTGCCAGCAGCATGGCCCCAGGGACTGAGCAGTTCTTC	CASSMAPGTEQFF
TRBV5-1	TRBJ2-7	few	.	TGCGCCAGCAGCTTGGAGGTAGACGAGCAGTACTTC	CASSLEVDEQYF
TRBV9	TRBJ2-3	.	TRBD2	TGTGCCAGCAGCGTAGGTGGACTAGCGGGGGGTAGCACAGATACGCAGTATTTT	CASSVGGLAGGSTDTQYF
TRBV7-9	TRBJ2-2	.	.	TGTGCCAGCAGCTTTGCCGGGTTGACCGGGGAGCTGTTTTTT	CASSFAGLTGELFF
TRBV12-3/TRBV12-4	TRBJ2-5	.	.	TGTGCCAGCAGTCAATCCTTCCGGGACTCTGAGACCCAGTACTTC	CASSQSFRDSETQYF
TRBV27	TRBJ2-4	few	TRBD1	TGTGCCAGCAGTTTATCGACAGGGGGACAAAAGATTCAGTACTTC	CASSLSTGGQKIQYF
TRBV5-1	TRBJ1-4	.	.	TGCGCCAGCAGCCCCCGGGCGGGGGGCGGCCTAAATGAAAAACTGTTTTTT	CASSPRAGGGLNEKLFF
TRBV12-3/TRBV12-4	TRBJ2-2	.	TRBD1	TGTGCCAGCAGTACGACAGGGGGGCTGTTTTTT	CASSTTGGLFF
TRBV25-1	TRBJ1-1	.	.	TGTGCCAGCAGTGAGCCGGGCCGCTTTGGGACTGAAGCTTTCTTT	CASSEPGRFGTEAFF
TRBV20-1	TRBJ2-3	few	.	TGCAGTGGGACCGGCGGTATCGGGCAGTATTTT	CSGTGGIGQYF
TRBV12-3/TRBV12-4	TRBJ2-5	many	.	.	CASSTSDRSQETQYF
TRBV6-6	TRBJ1-6	.	.	TGTGCCAGCACCTGGTCAGGGCTAGAGTCACCCCTCCACTTT	CASTWSGLESPLHF
TRBV12-3/TRBV12-4	TRBJ2-3	few	TRBD2	TGTGCCGGGAGTAGCGGGGCCACAGATACGCAGTATTTT	CAGSSGATDTQYF
TRBV18	TRBJ2-6	.	.	TGTGCCAGCTCACCACGAGTCGGGGGGGCCAACGTCCTGACTTTC	CASSPRVGGANVLTF
TRBV28	TRBJ2-5	.	.	TGTGCCAGCAGTCCCTGGGGACAAGGAGAGACCCAGTACTTC	CASSPWGQGETQYF
TRBV7-2	TRBJ2-3	many	.	TGTGCCAGCAGCCCGGGCCTGAGCACAGATACGCAGTATTTT	CASSPGLSTDTQYF